This T cell receptor (beta chain) was retrieved from a study of identical twins. General study findings and limits: A cross-sectional statistical analysis, not follow-up of the same donors, supported the conclusions.

The cDNA had a unique molecular identifier and a template-switch universal primer site. TCRdb re-called the 5' RACE reads with MiXCR, one entry per CDR3 protein. The sample has around 140,000 distinct CDR3 sequences, roughly 3.2% seen once; the top ten hold approximately 7.6%. In its sample, this clonotype was seen many times. Its antigen remains unknown. The V and J ends lost 3 bases and 2 bases respectively, with 9 bases between them. The CDR3 runs to 14 residues. The germline V gene encodes CDR1 LNHNV and CDR2 YYDKDF (reference sequence). Sequencing was done on a sample of memory T cells sorted from blood. The V gene is TRBV15, the J gene TRBJ2-3; unclear D gene. The TCR originated in a young man in good health. Written as DNA, the CDR3 is TGTGCCACCAGCAGCGCAGAGTACACAGATACGCAGTATTTT. Amino acids: CATSSAEYTDTQYF.